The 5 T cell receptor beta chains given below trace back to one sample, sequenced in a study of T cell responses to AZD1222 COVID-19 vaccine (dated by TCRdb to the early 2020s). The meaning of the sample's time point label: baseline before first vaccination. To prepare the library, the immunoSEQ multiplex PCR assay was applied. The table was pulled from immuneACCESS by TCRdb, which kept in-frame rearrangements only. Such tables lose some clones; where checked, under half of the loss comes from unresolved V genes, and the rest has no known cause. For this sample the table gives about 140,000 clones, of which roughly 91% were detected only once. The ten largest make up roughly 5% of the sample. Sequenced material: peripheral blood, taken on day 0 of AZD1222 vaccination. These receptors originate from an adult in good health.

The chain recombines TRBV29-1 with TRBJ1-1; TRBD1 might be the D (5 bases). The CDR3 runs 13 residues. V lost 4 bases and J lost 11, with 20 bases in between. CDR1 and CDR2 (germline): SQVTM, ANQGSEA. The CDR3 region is CSVVSVAGIGAFF. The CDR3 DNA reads TGCAGCGTTGTTTCGGTTGCAGGGATCGGCGCTTTCTTT.

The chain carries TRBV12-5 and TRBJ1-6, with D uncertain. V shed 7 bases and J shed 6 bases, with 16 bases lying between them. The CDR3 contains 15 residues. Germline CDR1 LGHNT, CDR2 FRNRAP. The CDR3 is CASARRVGSNSPLHF. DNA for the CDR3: TGTGCTAGTGCCAGGCGTGTCGGGAGTAATTCACCCCTCCACTTT.

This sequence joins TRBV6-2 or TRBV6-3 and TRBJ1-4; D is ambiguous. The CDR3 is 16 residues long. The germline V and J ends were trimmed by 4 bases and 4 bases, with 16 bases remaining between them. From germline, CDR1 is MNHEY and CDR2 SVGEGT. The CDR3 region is CASSSSGGSLNEKLFF. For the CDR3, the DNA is TGTGCCAGCAGTTCCTCTGGTGGAAGCCTTAATGAAAAACTGTTTTTT.

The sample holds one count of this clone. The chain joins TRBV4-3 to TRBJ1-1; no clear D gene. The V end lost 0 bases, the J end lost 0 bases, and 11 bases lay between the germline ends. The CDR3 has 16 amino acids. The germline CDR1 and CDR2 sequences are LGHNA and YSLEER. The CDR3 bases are TGCGCCAGCAGCCAAGATAGTGGCAGCTTGAACACTGAAGCTTTCTTT. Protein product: CASSQDSGSLNTEAFF.

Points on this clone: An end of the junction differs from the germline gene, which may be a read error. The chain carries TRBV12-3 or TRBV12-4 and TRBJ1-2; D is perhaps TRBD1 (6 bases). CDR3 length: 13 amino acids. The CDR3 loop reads CTSRAGTGSGYTF. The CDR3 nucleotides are TGTACCAGCAGGGCTGGAACAGGGAGTGGCTACACCTTC.